Listed here is a single TCR beta chain. There is no known antigen for this receptor. No quality values exist for individual bases; no much larger clone is one base distant. The immunoSEQ Assay was the method used to sequence TCRbeta CDR3 regions. After extraction, genomic DNA underwent amplification by bias-controlled multiplex PCR, followed by high-throughput sequencing. The authors' analysis ran thus. To quantify the absolute abundance of every unique TCRbeta CDR3 region, sequences were collapsed and filtered. T cell fraction was estimated by normalizing TCRbeta template counts to usable DNA, which was measured by amplifying reference genes present in all nucleated cells. Repertoire TCRs were annotated as SARS-CoV-2-specific when V gene, CDR3 amino acid sequence and J gene were exactly matched to a known reactive TCR set. The reference SARS-CoV-2 TCR set was derived from MIRA and filtered for enrichment in COVID-19-positive ImmuneCODE repertoires, a step that removed public or cross-reactive TCRs. Using the MIRA antigens, annotated TCRs were further analysed by specific ORF or by position within an ORF. Depth was the summed frequency of annotated unique rearrangements, while breadth was defined as annotated unique rearrangements over total unique productive rearrangements. Group comparisons of TCR breadth used two-sided Wilcoxon rank-sum tests. TCRdb took over this immuneACCESS table, retaining in-frame rearrangements with V and J assigned. Such tables are incomplete; in checked studies, under half of the missing clones stem from an unresolved V gene, and the remainder is unexplained. That table furnishes V, J and clone size, whereas the DNA furnished D and trimming. The sample table records roughly 380,000 clones; about 90% of these occur just once. The ten largest clonotypes hold 3% to 5% of the sample.

This specimen comes from a study of Ad26.COV2.S vaccination and SARS-CoV-2 variants (dated by TCRdb to about 2021). As for the study more broadly: Sequencing of the TCRbeta repertoire served to evaluate the specificity and breadth of SARS-CoV-2-reactive T cell receptors following Ad26.COV2.S vaccination. The TCR-sequenced set comprised approximately 30 samples: around 20 Ad26.COV2.S vaccine recipients, 5 placebo recipients and 8 SARS-CoV-2 convalescent individuals. Findings and caveats that apply to the study as a whole: Vaccine and placebo recipients had similar non-spike TCR breadth, a finding consistent with the vaccine containing only spike. It was noted by the authors that total T cell responses may have been underestimated by the TCR breadth and depth analyses. Compared with placebo recipients, Ad26.COV2.S recipients showed higher spike-specific TCR breadth (P = 0.0014). After vaccination, substantial breadth of spike-specific CD8+ and CD4+ T cell responses was reported.

V trim: 0 bases; J trim: 3 bases; unmatched bases: 6. Sequences SGHRS (CDR1) and YFSETQ (CDR2) are obtained from the germline V gene. The CDR3 has 17 amino acids, counting the end cysteine and phenylalanine. Solely the CDR3 DNA is kept, with 51 bases framed from the first base. The time point label corresponds to: individuals recovered from natural SARS-CoV-2 infection. Sequencing used peripheral blood, obtained after recovery from COVID-19. This clonotype was sampled from a human donor who had recovered from COVID-19. Recombination connected TRBV5-1 to TRBJ2-1; 10 nucleotides in the junction match TRBD2. This receptor carries the CDR3 CASSLESGGVNYNEQFF. Read as DNA, the sequence is TGCGCCAGCAGCTTGGAGAGCGGGGGGGTAAACTACAATGAGCAGTTCTTC.